Shown below are 2 T cell receptor beta chains from a single sample sequenced in a study of T cell responses to AZD1222 COVID-19 vaccine. Libraries were prepared by immunoSEQ multiplex PCR; TCRdb keeps only in-frame clonotypes and omits some of them. The sample includes fewer than 200,000 clones, approximately 94% seen only once; the top ten take 1.5% to 2%. Sequencing was performed on peripheral blood, taken 28 days after the second AZD1222 dose. These TCRs come from an adult who received the AZD1222 COVID-19 vaccine.

This chain connects TRBV19 to TRBJ1-5; 8 nucleotides agree with TRBD1. With 9 bases clipped from V and 4 bases from J, the junction kept 11 bases outside the gene matches. Germline values: CDR1 LNHDA, CDR2 SQIVND (reference sequence). The CDR3 has 15 residues. CDR3 protein: CASDSGTGENQPQHF. CDR3 DNA sequence: TGTGCCAGCGACTCCGGGACAGGTGAGAATCAGCCCCAGCATTTT.

The chain uses TRBV9 and TRBJ1-1; 8 nucleotides align to TRBD1. The CDR3 has 14 amino acids. J was trimmed by 3 bases and V by 2 bases; bases with no gene match: 3. Germline V gives CDR1 SGDLS, CDR2 YYNGEE. CDR3 DNA: TGTGCCAGCAGCGTGGACAGGGTTGACACTGAAGCTTTCTTT. Amino acid sequence: CASSVDRVDTEAFF. Variable domain in full (rest from reference TRBV9 and TRBJ1-1): DSGVTQTPKHLITATGQRVTLRCSPRSGDLSVYWYQQSLDQGLQFLIQYYNGEERAKGNILERFSAQQFPDLHSELNLSSLELGDSALYFCASSVDRVDTEAFFGQGTRLTVV.